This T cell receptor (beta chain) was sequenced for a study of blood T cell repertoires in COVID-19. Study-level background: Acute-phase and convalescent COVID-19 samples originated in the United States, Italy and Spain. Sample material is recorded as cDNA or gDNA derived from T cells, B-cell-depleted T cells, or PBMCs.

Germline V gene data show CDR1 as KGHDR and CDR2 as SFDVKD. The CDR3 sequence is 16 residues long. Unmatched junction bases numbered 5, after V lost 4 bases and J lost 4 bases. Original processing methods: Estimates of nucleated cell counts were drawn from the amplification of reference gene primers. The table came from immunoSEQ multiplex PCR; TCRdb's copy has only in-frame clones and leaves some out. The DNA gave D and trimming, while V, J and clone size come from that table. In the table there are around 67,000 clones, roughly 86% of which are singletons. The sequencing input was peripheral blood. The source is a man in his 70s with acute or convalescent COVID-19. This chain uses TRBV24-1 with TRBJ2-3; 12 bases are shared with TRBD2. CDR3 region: CATSETTSGSSDTQYF. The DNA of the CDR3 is TGTGCCACCAGTGAAACGACTAGCGGGAGTTCAGATACGCAGTATTTT.